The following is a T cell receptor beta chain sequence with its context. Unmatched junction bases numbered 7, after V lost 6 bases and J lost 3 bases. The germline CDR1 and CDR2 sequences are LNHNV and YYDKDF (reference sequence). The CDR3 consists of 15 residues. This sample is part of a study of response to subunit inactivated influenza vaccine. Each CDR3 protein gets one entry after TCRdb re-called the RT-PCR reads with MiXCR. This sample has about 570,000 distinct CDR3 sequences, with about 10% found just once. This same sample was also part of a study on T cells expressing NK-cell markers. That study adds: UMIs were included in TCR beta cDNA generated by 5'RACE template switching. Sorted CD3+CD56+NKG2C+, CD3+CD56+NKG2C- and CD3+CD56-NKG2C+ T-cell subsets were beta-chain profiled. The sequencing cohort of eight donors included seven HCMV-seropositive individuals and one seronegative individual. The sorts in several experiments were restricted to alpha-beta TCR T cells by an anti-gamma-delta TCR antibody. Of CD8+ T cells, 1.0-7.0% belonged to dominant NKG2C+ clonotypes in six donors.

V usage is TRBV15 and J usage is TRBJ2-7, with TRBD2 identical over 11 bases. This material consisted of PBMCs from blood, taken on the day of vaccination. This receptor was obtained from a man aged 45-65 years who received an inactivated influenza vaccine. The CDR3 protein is CATRLGTSGLYEQYF. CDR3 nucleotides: TGTGCCACCAGACTCGGGACTAGCGGCCTCTACGAGCAGTACTTC.